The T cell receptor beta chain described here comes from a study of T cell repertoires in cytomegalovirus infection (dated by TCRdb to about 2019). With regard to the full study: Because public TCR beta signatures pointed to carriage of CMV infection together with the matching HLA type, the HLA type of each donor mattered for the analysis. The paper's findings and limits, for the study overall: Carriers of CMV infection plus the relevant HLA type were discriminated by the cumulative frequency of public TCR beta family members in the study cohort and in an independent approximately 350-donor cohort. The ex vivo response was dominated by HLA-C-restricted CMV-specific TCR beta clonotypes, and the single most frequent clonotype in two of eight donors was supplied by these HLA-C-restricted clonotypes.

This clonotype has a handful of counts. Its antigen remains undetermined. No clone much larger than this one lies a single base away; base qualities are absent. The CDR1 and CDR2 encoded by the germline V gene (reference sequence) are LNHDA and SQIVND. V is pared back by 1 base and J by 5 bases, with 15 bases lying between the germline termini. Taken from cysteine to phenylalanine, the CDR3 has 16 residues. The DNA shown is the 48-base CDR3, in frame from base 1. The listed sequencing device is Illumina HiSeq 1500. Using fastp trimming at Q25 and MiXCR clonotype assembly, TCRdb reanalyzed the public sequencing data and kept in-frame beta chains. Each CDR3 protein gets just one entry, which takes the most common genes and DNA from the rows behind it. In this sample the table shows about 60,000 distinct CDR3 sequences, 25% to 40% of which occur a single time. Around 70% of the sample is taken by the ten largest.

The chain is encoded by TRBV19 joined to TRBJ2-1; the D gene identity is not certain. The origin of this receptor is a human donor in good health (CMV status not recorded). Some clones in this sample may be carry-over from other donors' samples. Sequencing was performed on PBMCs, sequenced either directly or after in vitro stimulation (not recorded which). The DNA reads TGTGCCAGTAGTATAGGGAGACGGAAGGCCGACAATGAGCAGTTCTTC. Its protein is CASSIGRRKADNEQFF.